This T cell receptor beta chain originates from a study of blood T cell repertoires in COVID-19. Study context: The cDNA or gDNA used as material had been derived from T cells, B-cell-depleted T cells, or PBMCs.

The CDR3 covers 15 residues. The V gene's germline CDR1 is GTSNPN and CDR2 SVGIG (reference sequence). Trimming cost V 5 bases and J 1 base, with 17 bases left between them. Original analysis: Amplification of reference gene primers was used by the study to estimate nucleated cell counts. TCRdb keeps only in-frame clones here, not all; method: immunoSEQ multiplex PCR. D and trimming were read from the DNA, whereas the V and J calls and clone size are those reported in that table. The repertoire includes about 250,000 clones, around 89% of them detected once, and around 10% sits in the top ten. Recruitment covered about two dozen US areas and drew participants whose ages spanned roughly 18 to 95 years. Clinical history reported by participants formed the basis on which cohorts were assigned.

The TCR comes from a man in his forties who had recovered from COVID-19. Sample: PBMCs or T cells enriched from blood (not recorded which). The chain employs TRBV30 and TRBJ1-1; TRBD1 might be the D (6 bases). The CDR3 DNA follows: TGTGCCTGGGACCCCGGGCAGGGGACGAACACTGAAGCTTTCTTT. Encoded protein: CAWDPGQGTNTEAFF. Combining the CDR3 with reference TRBV30 and TRBJ1-1 gives the whole variable domain SQTIHQWPATLVQPVGSPLSLECTVEGTSNPNLYWYRQAAGRGLQLLFYSVGIGQISSEVPQNLSASRPQDRQFILSSKKLLLSDSGFYLCAWDPGQGTNTEAFFGQGTRLTVV.